This TCR beta chain comes out of a study of OX40 agonist ivuxolimab in advanced cancers. Clones were sequenced by immunoSEQ multiplex PCR, and TCRdb holds only the in-frame ones, with some missing. The sample yields around 50,000 clones, roughly four fifths seen once. There are 14 residues in the CDR3. V lost 5 bases to trimming and J lost 3 bases, with 13 bases between them. Germline CDR1 ENHRY, CDR2 SYGVKD. The chain couples TRBV10-3 to TRBJ1-1; D possibly corresponds to TRBD1 (5 bases). The sequencing used CD4+ or CD8+ T cells sorted from blood, collected in a trial of the OX40 agonist ivuxolimab. This sequence originates from an adult with an advanced solid tumor such as melanoma, head and neck, liver or kidney cancer. The CDR3 DNA follows: TGTGCCATCAGTCCAGGGCCCGGGGACACTGAAGCTTTCTTT. Translated: CAISPGPGDTEAFF.